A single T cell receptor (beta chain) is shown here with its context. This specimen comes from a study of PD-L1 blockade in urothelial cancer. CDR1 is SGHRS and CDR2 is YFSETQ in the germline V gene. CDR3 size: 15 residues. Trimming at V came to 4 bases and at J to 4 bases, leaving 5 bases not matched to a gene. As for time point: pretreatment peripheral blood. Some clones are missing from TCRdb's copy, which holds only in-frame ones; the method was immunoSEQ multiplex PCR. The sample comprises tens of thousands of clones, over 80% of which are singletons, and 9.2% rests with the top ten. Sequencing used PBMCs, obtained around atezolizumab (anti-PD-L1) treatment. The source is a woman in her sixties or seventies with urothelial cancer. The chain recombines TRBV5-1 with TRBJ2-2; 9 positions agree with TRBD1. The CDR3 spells CASSPLQGATGELFF. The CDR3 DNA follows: TGCGCCAGCAGCCCCTTACAGGGGGCCACCGGGGAGCTGTTTTTT.